This TCR beta chain is drawn from a study of regulatory T cells in long-lasting Graves disease. Points from the study as a whole: Compared with new cases, persistent Graves' patients showed reduced TCR diversity. Persistent disease favored TRBV28, TRBJ1-2 and TRBJ2-5.

This sample's time point: newly diagnosed GD, antithyroid drugs for less than 3 months. PBMCs were the source of the RNA used for TCR sequencing. For TCR beta, libraries came from iRepertoire HTBI primers and Arm-PCR of CDR3 regions. MiXCR was run by TCRdb on the multiplex PCR reads, yielding one entry per CDR3 protein. The sample contains roughly 610,000 distinct CDR3 sequences, roughly a sixth of which appear only once. Note on this clonotype: Antigen unknown.

Per the germline V gene, CDR1 is MNHEY and CDR2 is SMNVEV (reference sequence). V shed 6 bases and J 10 bases; nucleotides not matched to a gene: 10. The CDR3 contains 14 residues. The same data also contributed to another study, on T cells in Graves' hyperthyroidism and ophthalmopathy. That paper adds: Blood also held most thyroid clonotypes expanded beyond 0.001. A model of 13 V-J features distinguished ophthalmopathy from stable hyperthyroidism.

The chain is built from TRBV27 and TRBJ2-1; TRBD2 agrees at 9 bases. The sequence derives from a man younger than 35 with Graves disease. Material: peripheral blood mononuclear cells (PBMCs), obtained at new diagnosis, from a patient treated with antithyroid drugs. The CDR3 region has the DNA TGTGCCAGCAGGAGACCGGGACTAGCTTCGGAGCAGTTCTTC. As protein: CASRRPGLASEQFF.